What follows are 22 T cell receptor beta chains derived from one specimen sequenced in a study of identical twins. TCRdb ran MiXCR on the 5' RACE reads and lists one entry per CDR3 protein. The sample carries 400,000 to 650,000 distinct CDR3 sequences, roughly a fifth recorded once. The same sample was also studied in work on T cells expressing NK-cell markers.

Sequencing used CD4+ T cells sorted from blood. All receptors come from a woman under 30 in good health.

The chain combines TRBV5-1 with TRBJ2-1; 10 bases agree with TRBD2. Per the germline V gene, CDR1 is SGHRS and CDR2 is YFSETQ. This CDR3 is built from 16 residues. The junction had 13 bases not matched to a gene; V was cut back by 6 bases and J by 7 bases. CDR3 nucleotide sequence: TGCGCCAGCACCTTCCACGGGACTAGCGTCGGTAATGAGCAGTTCTTC. Protein product: CASTFHGTSVGNEQFF. The variable domain in full, with the rest retrieved from reference TRBV5-1 and TRBJ2-1, is KAGVTQTPRYLIKTRGQQVTLSCSPISGHRSVSWYQQTPGQGLQFLFEYFSETQRNKGNFPGRFSGRQFSNSRSEMNVSTLELGDSALYLCASTFHGTSVGNEQFFGPGTRLTVL.

The chain combines TRBV29-1 with TRBJ1-5, with D possibly TRBD1 on 5 matching bases. Germline V gene sequence: CDR1 SQVTM, CDR2 ANQGSEA. The CDR3 is 13 residues long. Trimming left V 4 bases short and J 4 bases short, with 11 bases between. The CDR3 DNA reads as TGCAGCGTTGTTGACAGCCCGAATCAGCCCCAGCATTTT. The encoded protein is CSVVDSPNQPQHF.

This clonotype came up a few times. The CDR3 DNA follows: TGTGCCAGCAGCCGGACGGTTCTAAGCTCCTACAATGAGCAGTTCTTC. Translating it yields CASSRTVLSSYNEQFF. The chain joins TRBV7-8 to TRBJ2-1; D is undetermined. Per the germline V gene, CDR1 is SGHVS and CDR2 is FQNEAQ. The CDR3 consists of 16 residues. V was cut by 5 bases and J by 0 bases, with 14 bases left in between.

This clonotype was recorded at least ten times. The rearrangement links TRBV20-1 to TRBJ2-3; the D call may be TRBD1 or TRBD2 (5 bases each). The V and J ends lost 5 bases and 0 bases respectively, with 18 bases between them. Germline V gene lookup returns CDR1 DFQATT and CDR2 SNEGSKA (reference sequence). There are 16 residues in the CDR3. CDR3 in amino acids: CSAGPWGRGSTDTQYF. CDR3 bases: TGCAGTGCTGGACCTTGGGGACGGGGAAGCACAGATACGCAGTATTTT.

J is TRBJ2-1 and V is TRBV6-1; 11 bases agree with TRBD2. The CDR3 runs 16 residues. CDR1 is MNHNS and CDR2 is SASEGT in the germline V gene. J lost 5 bases, V lost 6 bases, and 9 bases had no gene match. The CDR3 protein is CASRDPGLADNNEQFF. CDR3 sequence (DNA): TGTGCCAGCAGAGATCCGGGACTAGCGGATAACAATGAGCAGTTCTTC.

This clonotype occurred a few times. The chain has TRBV20-1 and TRBJ1-5; weak D call: TRBD1 (6 bases). This CDR3 has 13 amino acids. Germline assignment: CDR1 DFQATT and CDR2 SNEGSKA (reference sequence). V was shortened by 4 bases and J by 6 bases, with 13 bases between the two germline ends. CDR3 in DNA: TGCAGTGCTACGGACAGTCCTGGTCAGCCCCAGCATTTT. Protein product: CSATDSPGQPQHF.

The chain joins TRBV7-9 to TRBJ2-4; D perhaps matches TRBD1 (6 bases). V was cut by 3 bases and J by 9 bases, with 18 bases left in between. This CDR3 has 15 residues. Germline loops: CDR1 SEHNR, CDR2 FQNEAQ (reference sequence). Here the CDR3 DNA reads TGTGCCAGCAGCTTCGAGCAGGGGATCTTCAGCATTCAGTACTTC. Encoded protein: CASSFEQGIFSIQYF.

Points on this clonotype: A much larger clone lies a single base off, so this may be a read error. The J gene is TRBJ1-1, the V gene TRBV7-9; TRBD1 matches 9 bases. This CDR3 is built from 14 residues. In germline, CDR1 is SEHNR, CDR2 FQNEAQ (reference sequence). V shed 5 bases, J shed 1 base, and the junction held 2 bases outside the gene matches. The CDR3 protein is CASSGGQGNTEAFF. The CDR3 nucleotides are TGTGCCAGCAGCGGGGGACAGGGGAACACTGAAGCTTTCTTT. The entire variable domain, with the rest obtained from reference TRBV7-9 and TRBJ1-1, is as follows: DTGVSQNPRHKITKRGQNVTFRCDPISEHNRLYWYRQTLGQGPEFLTYFQNEAQLEKSRLLSDRFSAERPKGSFSTLEIQRTEQGDSAMYLCASSGGQGNTEAFFGQGTRLTVV.

This clonotype was observed a handful of times. In DNA form, the CDR3 reads TGTGCCAGCAGTTACTCGATAGGGACCATGCTCTCATACGAGCAGTACTTC. Its translation is CASSYSIGTMLSYEQYF. The V and J genes are TRBV6-5 and TRBJ2-7; either TRBD1 or TRBD2 may fit D (5 bases each). Germline V gene sequence: CDR1 MNHEY, CDR2 SVGAGI. V was trimmed by 0 bases and J by 4 bases, leaving 19 bases between them. The CDR3 extends over 17 amino acids.

The chain employs TRBV12-3 or TRBV12-4 and TRBJ2-3; D is tentatively TRBD1 or TRBD2 (5 bases each). V lost 3 bases and J 2 bases, leaving 12 bases between the germline ends. This CDR3 spans 15 amino acids. The CDR3 region is CASSFRGADTDTQYF. DNA for the CDR3: TGTGCCAGCAGTTTTAGAGGGGCTGACACAGATACGCAGTATTTT.

The CDR3 loop reads CASMEEWGKGNTEAFF. The CDR3 nucleotides are TGTGCCAGTATGGAAGAGTGGGGGAAAGGGAACACTGAAGCTTTCTTT. V gene TRBV25-1 combines with J gene TRBJ1-1; possible D gene TRBD1, 5 bases. V shed 9 bases and J shed 1 base, with 21 bases lying between them. The CDR3 is made up of 16 amino acids. CDR1 MGHDK and CDR2 SYGVNS come from the germline V gene.

In its sample, this clonotype was seen a few times. The chain is built from TRBV12-3 or TRBV12-4 and TRBJ2-5, with TRBD2 identical over 10 bases. V trimming: 2 bases; J trimming: 6 bases; junction bases outside the gene matches: 12. This CDR3 has 17 amino acids. CDR3: CASSLFAPSGSSKTQYF. The CDR3 coding sequence is TGTGCCAGCAGTTTATTTGCGCCTAGCGGGAGTTCGAAGACCCAGTACTTC.

The chain is built from TRBV4-2 and TRBJ2-2; 8 bases fit TRBD2. The V segment lost 4 bases and the J segment 7 bases; nucleotides outside the gene matches: 5. CDR1 is LGHNA and CDR2 is YNFKEQ in the germline V gene. This CDR3 spans 14 amino acids. CDR3 bases: TGTGCCAGCAGCCCTCGGGGGGGCGGCGGGGAGCTGTTTTTT. The encoded protein is CASSPRGGGGELFF.

The chain has TRBV5-1 and TRBJ1-1; D gene uncertain. The V end lost 0 bases, the J end lost 3 bases, and 9 bases lay between the germline ends. The CDR3 is 14 amino acids. Germline values: CDR1 SGHRS, CDR2 YFSETQ. The DNA of the CDR3 is TGCGCCAGCAGCTTGGTGTGGGGTGACACTGAAGCTTTCTTT. It specifies CASSLVWGDTEAFF.

The CDR3: CATSAAGTKADTQYF. CDR3 nucleotides: TGTGCCACCAGTGCCGCCGGGACTAAGGCAGATACGCAGTATTTT. V and J are TRBV24-1 and TRBJ2-3, with 7 bases that match TRBD2. Per germline, CDR1 KGHDR and CDR2 SFDVKD. The junction had 8 bases not matched to a gene; V was cut back by 5 bases and J by 4 bases. This CDR3 has 15 amino acids.

This chain connects TRBV5-4 to TRBJ2-1; 10 bases match TRBD2. The CDR3 is made up of 16 amino acids. Germline loops: CDR1 SGHNT, CDR2 YYREEE (reference sequence). V lost 3 bases, J lost 10 bases, and 13 bases stayed unmatched. CDR3 coding DNA: TGTGCCAGCAGCTCTGTAGCGGGGGGCGGGACTGACGAGCAGTTCTTC. Translation gives CASSSVAGGGTDEQFF.

The chain links TRBV20-1 to TRBJ2-7; 7 positions match TRBD1. CDR3 length equals 14 residues. V trimming: 5 bases; J trimming: 0 bases; junction bases outside the gene matches: 7. Germline assignment: CDR1 DFQATT and CDR2 SNEGSKA (reference sequence). The CDR3 DNA follows: TGCAGTGCTGACGACAGGGTCCCCTCCTACGAGCAGTACTTC. Encoded protein: CSADDRVPSYEQYF.

This clonotype came up many times. The chain has TRBV6-1 and TRBJ1-2; D might be TRBD1 (6 bases). In germline, CDR1 is MNHNS, CDR2 SASEGT. This CDR3 has 14 amino acids. V was clipped by 5 bases and J by 3 bases, with 13 bases between them. CDR3 amino acids: CASSPGGSYYGYTF. CDR3 sequence (DNA): TGTGCCAGCAGTCCGGGGGGCAGTTACTATGGCTACACCTTC.

The V call is TRBV20-1, the J call TRBJ2-3; D perhaps matches TRBD1 (6 bases). Germline CDR1 reads DFQATT; CDR2 reads SNEGSKA (reference sequence). Trimming left V 6 bases short and J 4 bases short, with 14 bases between. This CDR3 spans 13 amino acids. The CDR3 loop is CSAPRQASDTQYF. As DNA, the CDR3 is TGCAGTGCACCAAGACAGGCGTCAGATACGCAGTATTTT.

The chain is built from TRBV7-9 and TRBJ1-3, with D unclear. The CDR3 length is 12 residues. Germline V gives CDR1 SEHNR, CDR2 FQNEAQ (reference sequence). The V end was cut by 10 bases, the J end by 6 bases, with 13 bases between. CDR3 DNA sequence: TGTGCCATCCTTGGGGTTAAAAACACCATATATTTT. Its translation: CAILGVKNTIYF. Combining the CDR3 with reference TRBV7-9 and TRBJ1-3 gives the whole variable domain DTGVSQNPRHKITKRGQNVTFRCDPISEHNRLYWYRQTLGQGPEFLTYFQNEAQLEKSRLLSDRFSAERPKGSFSTLEIQRTEQGDSAMYLCAILGVKNTIYFGEGSWLTVV.

This clonotype was recorded only once. The chain links TRBV6-1 to TRBJ2-7, with unresolved D. CDR1 MNHNS and CDR2 SASEGT come from the germline V gene. The germline V and J ends were trimmed by 6 bases and 1 base, with 13 bases remaining between them. The CDR3 totals 14 residues. The CDR3 nucleotides are TGTGCCAGCAGCCACGGGTCAGGTTCCTACGAGCAGTACTTC. Translating gives CASSHGSGSYEQYF.

In its sample, this clonotype was seen once. This chain links TRBV5-4 with TRBJ2-3, with TRBD1 identical over 7 bases. V trimming: 3 bases; J trimming: 0 bases; junction bases outside the gene matches: 4. Germline V gives CDR1 SGHNT, CDR2 YYREEE (reference sequence). This CDR3 spans 15 amino acids. The CDR3 here is CASSSDRVSTDTQYF. In nucleotides, the CDR3 is TGTGCCAGCAGCTCCGACAGGGTCAGCACAGATACGCAGTATTTT.